The 25 T cell receptor beta chains reported below all come from one sample, sequenced in a study of CD8 T cells in ankylosing spondylitis. Study observations and caveats: In ankylosing spondylitis blood, a motif of about eight highly homologous TCR beta variants appeared characteristic.

These receptors' antigens are unknown. In TCRdb, the 5' RACE reads were re-called with MiXCR into one record per CDR3 protein. The sample consists of tens of thousands of distinct CDR3 sequences, around 8.5% of them appearing once. Sample: blood, either unsorted or a sorted T cell fraction (not recorded which). Every receptor here comes from a male donor with ankylosing spondylitis.

The count of this clonotype is one. V is TRBV27 and J is TRBJ2-5; D perhaps matches TRBD1 (5 bases). CDR1 MNHEY and CDR2 SMNVEV come from the germline V gene (reference sequence). Trimming stripped 6 bases from V and 0 bases from J, with 11 bases between. The CDR3 consists of 14 residues. CDR3 coding DNA: TGTGCCAGCAGCCAGACAGTGGACCAAGAGACCCAGTACTTC. It translates to CASSQTVDQETQYF.

This clonotype was detected many times. V gene TRBV4-1 combines with J gene TRBJ2-7; 10 nucleotides align to TRBD1. V lost 0 bases, J lost 4 bases, and 3 bases stayed unmatched. Looked up from germline, CDR1 is MGHRA and CDR2 is YSYEKL. The CDR3 extends over 15 amino acids. DNA for the CDR3: TGCGCCAGCAGCCAAGATCGGACAGGGGGGTACGAGCAGTACGTC. Encoded protein: CASSQDRTGGYEQYV.

The chain combines TRBV20-1 with TRBJ2-1; TRBD2 matches 15 bases. The germline V gene encodes CDR1 DFQATT and CDR2 SNEGSKA (reference sequence). The CDR3 extends over 16 amino acids. With V trimmed by 7 bases and J by 7 bases, 11 bases remained unmatched. The DNA for the CDR3 is TGCAGTGTCTCGGCCTGGACTAGCGGGAGGGGAAATGAGCAGTTCTTC. It encodes CSVSAWTSGRGNEQFF.

The chain recombines TRBV29-1 with TRBJ2-1, with D possibly being TRBD2 (5 bases). Germline V gene data show CDR1 as SQVTM and CDR2 as ANQGSEA. Trimming cost V 7 bases and J 2 bases, with 9 bases left between them. The CDR3 covers 12 residues. Here the CDR3 reads CSGSVTYNEQFF. The DNA of the CDR3 is TGCAGCGGTAGCGTTACCTACAATGAGCAGTTCTTC.

In the case of this clonotype: A junction boundary mismatches the germline segment, possibly from a read error. The chain joins TRBV4-2 to TRBJ2-1; D may be TRBD2 (5 bases). Germline CDR1 reads LGHNA; CDR2 reads YNFKEQ. CDR3 length: 14 residues. The CDR3 spells CSSSQGPRDNEQFF. The CDR3 nucleotides are TGTTCCAGCAGCCAAGGGCCGCGGGACAATGAGCAGTTCTTC.

This clonotype was found a few times. As DNA, the CDR3 is TGCGCCAGCAGCCAAGCCGACAGGAACACCGGGGAGCTGTTTTTT. This encodes CASSQADRNTGELFF. This chain links TRBV4-1 with TRBJ2-2, with D maybe TRBD1 (5 bases). Germline V gene data show CDR1 as MGHRA and CDR2 as YSYEKL. The CDR3 has 15 amino acids. V lost 1 base to trimming and J lost 1 base, with 7 bases between them.

Ten or more counts support this clonotype. CDR3 amino acids: CASSLSQSGANVLTF. The CDR3 nucleotides read TGTGCCAGCAGTTTGAGTCAATCTGGGGCCAACGTCCTGACTTTC. The genes are TRBV12-3 or TRBV12-4 and TRBJ2-6; D uncertain. Deletions cut 3 bases from V and 1 base from J, with 7 bases between. The CDR3 covers 15 residues.

This clonotype was seen a few times. The chain uses TRBV4-1 and TRBJ2-7; tentative D call: TRBD2 (6 bases). The CDR3 length is 17 residues. Trimming stripped 0 bases from V and 1 base from J, with 16 bases between. CDR1 is MGHRA and CDR2 is YSYEKL in the germline V gene. CDR3 bases: TGCGCCAGCAGCCAAGAATTGGAGGGAGGCCAGTCCTACGAGCAGTACGTC. Translated, it gives CASSQELEGGQSYEQYV.

This clonotype was observed many times. The V gene is TRBV24-1, the J gene TRBJ2-1, with D perhaps matching TRBD2 (6 bases). CDR1 is KGHDR and CDR2 is SFDVKD in the germline V gene. V shed 4 bases and J shed 6 bases, with 15 bases lying between them. CDR3 length: 15 residues. CDR3 amino acids: CATSDWREKGNEQFF. CDR3 DNA: TGTGCCACCAGTGACTGGAGGGAGAAAGGCAATGAGCAGTTCTTC.

The V call is TRBV19, the J call TRBJ2-6; D may be TRBD2 (5 bases). CDR1 is LNHDA, CDR2 SQIVND, per germline (reference sequence). V gave up 1 base and J gave up 0 bases, with 10 bases separating them. CDR3 length equals 17 residues. The CDR3 nucleotides read TGTGCCAGTAGTATAGGGAGGAGGTCCTCTGGGGCCAACGTCCTGACTTTC. Its protein is CASSIGRRSSGANVLTF.

This clonotype was observed many times. The chain employs TRBV29-1 and TRBJ2-1; D unresolved. Looked up from germline, CDR1 is SQVTM and CDR2 is ANQGSEA. Trimming stripped 3 bases from V and 3 bases from J, with 3 bases between. This CDR3 has 11 residues. The DNA of the CDR3 is TGCAGCGTTGACCGCTACAATGAGCAGTTCTTC. Its protein product is CSVDRYNEQFF.

The chain recombines TRBV21-1 with TRBJ2-3; the table names TRBD1, a call not compared with the DNA. TRBV21-1 is a pseudogene locus. This CDR3 has 16 amino acids. This CDR3 is CASSKGARHRADTQYF. CDR3 nucleotide sequence: TGTGCCAGCAGCAAAGGGGCAAGGCACAGGGCCGATACGCAGTATTTT.

DNA of the CDR3: TGTGCCAGCAGCCTAGGACAGGGGGTGGACGAGCAGTACTTC. Translating gives CASSLGQGVDEQYF. The chain employs TRBV7-6 and TRBJ2-7, with TRBD1 matching over 10 bases. Germline CDR1 and CDR2: SGHVS and FNYEAQ. The J segment lost 5 bases and the V segment lost 5 bases, leaving 6 bases of the junction unmatched. This CDR3 has 14 residues.

This clonotype was picked up a small number of times. The gene calls are TRBV13 and TRBJ2-1; 9 bases are a match to TRBD1. The CDR3 runs 15 residues. V lost 5 bases, J lost 7 bases, and 9 bases stayed unmatched. Germline CDR1 and CDR2: PRHDT and FYEKMQ (reference sequence). CDR3: CASSQGGTGRNEQFF. DNA of the CDR3: TGTGCCAGCAGCCAAGGGGGGACAGGGAGAAATGAGCAGTTCTTC.

The V and J genes are TRBV19 and TRBJ2-5; D is undetermined. Germline CDR1 LNHDA, CDR2 SQIVND (reference sequence). The CDR3 contains 14 residues. Trimming took 5 bases from V and 5 from J, leaving 15 bases between them. CDR3 in amino acids: CASSPGGPVETQYF. The DNA of the CDR3 is TGTGCCAGTAGTCCAGGCGGACCCGTGGAGACCCAGTACTTC.

This clonotype occurred many times. J is TRBJ2-5 and V is TRBV4-1; TRBD1 agrees at 8 bases. Germline V gene sequence: CDR1 MGHRA, CDR2 YSYEKL. V gave up 0 bases and J gave up 2 bases; unmatched junction bases: 8. This CDR3 is built from 17 residues. In DNA form, the CDR3 reads TGCGCCAGCAGCCAAGAAATACCGGGACAGGCACAAGAGACCCAGTACTTC. Translating gives CASSQEIPGQAQETQYF.

This clonotype has just a few counts. The chain carries TRBV4-1 and TRBJ2-1; 8 bases fit TRBD1. The CDR3 is 16 residues long. V dropped 5 bases and J dropped 6; count of bases not matched to a gene: 12. Germline CDR1 reads MGHRA; CDR2 reads YSYEKL. CDR3 sequence (DNA): TGCGCCAGCAGCAGCCGGGACAGGAGTATGGGCAATGAGCAGTTCTTC. It specifies CASSSRDRSMGNEQFF.

This clonotype appeared a few times. V gene TRBV27 combines with J gene TRBJ1-1; no firm D call. Between the trimmed V and J ends, which lost 5 bases and 3 bases, there was a span of 10 bases. Germline V gives CDR1 MNHEY, CDR2 SMNVEV (reference sequence). The CDR3 is 13 amino acids. This chain's CDR3 is CASSPDTDTEAFF. The DNA of the CDR3 is TGTGCCAGCAGTCCAGATACGGACACTGAAGCTTTCTTT.

CDR3 sequence (DNA): TGTGCCAGCAGTGAATACGGTCAAGAGACCCAGTACTTC. It translates to CASSEYGQETQYF. This sequence joins TRBV6-1 and TRBJ2-5; D unresolved. This CDR3 contains 13 residues. V was cut by 2 bases and J by 2 bases, with 6 bases left in between. Germline V gene lookup returns CDR1 MNHNS and CDR2 SASEGT.

This clonotype was counted only a few times. This sequence joins TRBV19 and TRBJ1-5; D not resolved. V gave up 7 bases and J gave up 0 bases, with 13 bases separating them. This CDR3 is 15 amino acids long. CDR1 is LNHDA, CDR2 SQIVND, per germline (reference sequence). The CDR3 loop reads CASTDHSYSNQPQHF. The CDR3 coding sequence is TGTGCCAGTACCGACCATTCTTATAGCAATCAGCCCCAGCATTTT.

This clonotype occurred a few times. The chain combines TRBV11-2 with TRBJ2-1; a weak D match, TRBD1 (5 bases). Trimming took 6 bases from V and 4 from J, leaving 19 bases between them. Germline V lookup: CDR1 SGHAT, CDR2 FQNNGV. CDR3 length: 16 amino acids. The CDR3 nucleotides are TGTGCCAGCAGTCTAGTATATAGGGGCCCGTACAATGAGCAGTTCTTC. Translated: CASSLVYRGPYNEQFF.

This clonotype turned up a few times. The rearrangement uses TRBV2 and TRBJ2-1, with D possibly TRBD2 on 6 matching bases. Germline V gene data show CDR1 as SNHLY and CDR2 as FYNNEI. The V and J ends lost 11 bases and 0 bases respectively, with 26 bases between them. The CDR3 covers 18 residues. CDR3 loop: CALLLLADGASSYNEQFF. In nucleotides, the CDR3 is TGTGCCTTATTACTACTAGCAGATGGAGCTAGCTCCTACAATGAGCAGTTCTTC. Drawing the rest from reference TRBV2 and TRBJ2-1, the complete variable domain is EPEVTQTPSHQVTQMGQEVILRCVPISNHLYFYWYRQILGQKVEFLVSFYNNEISEKSEIFDDQFSVERPDGSNFTLKIRSTKLEDSAMYFCALLLLADGASSYNEQFFGPGTRLTVL.

The rearrangement joins TRBV29-1 to TRBJ2-1; 7 bases align to TRBD2. The length of the CDR3 is 13 residues. Trimming took 5 bases from V and 8 from J; bases not matched to a gene: 9. CDR1 is SQVTM and CDR2 is ANQGSEA in the germline V gene. The CDR3 sequence is CSVTLALYYEQFF. CDR3 bases: TGCAGCGTTACACTAGCGCTTTACTATGAGCAGTTCTTC.

The chain joins TRBV12-3 or TRBV12-4 to TRBJ2-7; 16 positions match TRBD2. The CDR3 sequence is 16 residues long. The V and J ends lost 6 bases and 3 bases, in that order; junction bases with no gene match: 5. The CDR3 sequence is CASSEGLAGGVYEQYV. The CDR3 DNA sequence: TGTGCCAGCAGCGAGGGACTAGCGGGAGGGGTCTACGAGCAGTACGTC.

The V call is TRBV10-3, the J call TRBJ2-5, with 8 nucleotides matching TRBD1. CDR1 and CDR2 from the germline V gene are ENHRY and SYGVKD. With V trimmed by 2 bases and J by 4 bases, 9 bases remained unmatched. This CDR3 region has 16 residues. The chain's CDR3 is CAISERSDRGGETQYF. The DNA of the CDR3 is TGTGCCATCAGTGAGAGGAGCGACAGGGGTGGAGAGACCCAGTACTTC.